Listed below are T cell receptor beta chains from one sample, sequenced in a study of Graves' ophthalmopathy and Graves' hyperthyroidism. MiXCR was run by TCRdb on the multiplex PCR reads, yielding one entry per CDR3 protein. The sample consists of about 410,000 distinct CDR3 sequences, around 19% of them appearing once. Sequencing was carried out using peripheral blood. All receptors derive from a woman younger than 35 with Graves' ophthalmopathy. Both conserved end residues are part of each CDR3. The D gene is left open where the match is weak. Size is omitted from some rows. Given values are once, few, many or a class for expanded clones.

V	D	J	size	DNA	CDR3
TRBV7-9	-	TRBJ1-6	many	TGTGCCAGCAGCTTAGCGGGCAGGAATTATTCACCCCTCCACTTT	CASSLAGRNYSPLHF
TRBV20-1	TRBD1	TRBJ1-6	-	TGCAGTGCCAGGCCAGGGGGAACGTCGGATTCACCCCTCCACTTT	CSARPGGTSDSPLHF
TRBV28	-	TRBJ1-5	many	TGTGCCAGCAAGGGGGTAGTGGGTCAGCCCCAGCATTTT	CASKGVVGQPQHF
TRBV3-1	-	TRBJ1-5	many	TGTGCCAGCAGCCAAGAAGGAGGGCTGATCGGCAATCAGCCCCAGCATTTT	CASSQEGGLIGNQPQHF
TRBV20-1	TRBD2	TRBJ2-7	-	TGCAGTGCTAGTTCTCCCCACCAGACTAGCGGGAGTTACGAGCAGTACTTC	CSASSPHQTSGSYEQYF
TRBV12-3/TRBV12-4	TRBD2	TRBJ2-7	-	TGTGCCAGCAGCTCCGAGCTAGCGGAGCCATACGAGCAGTACTTC	CASSSELAEPYEQYF
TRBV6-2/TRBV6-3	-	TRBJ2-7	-	TGTGCCAGCAGCCCTTTACAGGGATCCTACGAGCAGTACTTC	CASSPLQGSYEQYF
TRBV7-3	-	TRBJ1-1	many	TGTGCCAGCAGCTTAGAGCCCCAGGGAGGTAACGCTTTCTTT	CASSLEPQGGNAFF
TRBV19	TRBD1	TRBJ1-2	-	TGTGCCAGTGACCGGCCCCCGGGACAGGGGATAGATGGCTACACCTTC	CASDRPPGQGIDGYTF
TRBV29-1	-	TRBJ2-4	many	TGCAGCGTTAGGAGGACCTCGCCGAAGGGCATTCAGTACTTC	CSVRRTSPKGIQYF
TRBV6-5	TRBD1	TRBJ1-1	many	TGTGCCACTCGACAGGGAAGGGTGAACACTGAAGCTTTCTTT	CATRQGRVNTEAFF
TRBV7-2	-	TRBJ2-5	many	TGTGCCAGCAGCTTAGGCGGGATCCGGGAGACCCAGTACTTC	CASSLGGIRETQYF
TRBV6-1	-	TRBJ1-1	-	TGTGCCAGCACCCCCTCCGGACTGGGGGACACTGAAGCTTTCTTT	CASTPSGLGDTEAFF
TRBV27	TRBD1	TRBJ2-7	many	TGTGCCAGCAGTTTAGCCGGGACAGGGCACGAGCAGTACTTC	CASSLAGTGHEQYF
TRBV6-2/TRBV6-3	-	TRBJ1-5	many	TGTGCCAGCAGTCCCTCTCGGGAAAAGTACAATCAGCCCCAGCATTTT	CASSPSREKYNQPQHF
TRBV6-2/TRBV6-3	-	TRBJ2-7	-	TGTGCCAGCAGTTACCCGGACCTACAAACCCTAACCTACGAGCAGTACTTC	CASSYPDLQTLTYEQYF
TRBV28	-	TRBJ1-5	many	TGTGCCAGCAGTTCCCCCCTCGGGACGGTTTGGGGTATGGGGAGCAATCAGCCCCAGCATTTT	CASSSPLGTVWGMGSNQPQHF
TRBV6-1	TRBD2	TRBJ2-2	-	TGTGCCAGCATTCCGACTAGCGGGACCATTTCCGGGGAGCTGTTTTTT	CASIPTSGTISGELFF
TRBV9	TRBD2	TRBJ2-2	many	TGTGCCAGCAGCGCGGGGGGGGCTATCGCCGGGGAGCTGTTTTTT	CASSAGGAIAGELFF
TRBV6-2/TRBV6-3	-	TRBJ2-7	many	TGTGCCAGCAGTTACTCGAATGTACCTTACTCCTACGAGCAGTACTTC	CASSYSNVPYSYEQYF
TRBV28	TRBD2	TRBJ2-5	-	TGTGCCAGCAGTTCCCCACTAGCGAACCAAGAGACCCAGTACTTC	CASSSPLANQETQYF
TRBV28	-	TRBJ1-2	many	TGTGCCATCCCCAAGGGAGACAGTAAAAACTATGGCTACACCTTC	CAIPKGDSKNYGYTF
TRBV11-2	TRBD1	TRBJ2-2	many	TGTGCCAGCAGCCGAATAGACAGGGGGCCGCACACCGGGGAGCTGTTTTTT	CASSRIDRGPHTGELFF
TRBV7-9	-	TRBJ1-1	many	TGTGCCAGCAGCTGGGGACCGTCAGACCCTGAAGCTTTCTTT	CASSWGPSDPEAFF
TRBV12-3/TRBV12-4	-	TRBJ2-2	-	TGTGCCAGCACCTTTTTTAGCGAGAACACCGGGGAGCTGTTTTTT	CASTFFSENTGELFF
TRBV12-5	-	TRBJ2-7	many	TGTGCTAGTGCGCAAGGTCTCTCCTACGAGCAGTACTTC	CASAQGLSYEQYF
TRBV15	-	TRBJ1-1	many	TGTGCCACCAGCCCAACGGGGAGGAACACTGAAGCTTTCTTT	CATSPTGRNTEAFF
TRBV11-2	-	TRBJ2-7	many	TGTGCCAGCACCTTGGGCCACTTCCGTCCCTACGAGCAGTACTTC	CASTLGHFRPYEQYF
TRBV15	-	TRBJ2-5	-	TGTGCCACCGGGATGGCGGACCGAGAGACCCAGTACTTC	CATGMADRETQYF
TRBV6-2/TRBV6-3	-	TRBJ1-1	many	TGTGCCAGCAGTCTCCGGAGTAACACTGAAGCTTTCTTT	CASSLRSNTEAFF
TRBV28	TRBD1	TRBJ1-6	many	TGTGCCAGCAGCTCAGCCGGGACAGGGGGATTTTATAATTCACCCCTCCACTTT	CASSSAGTGGFYNSPLHF
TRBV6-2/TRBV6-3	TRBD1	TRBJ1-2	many	TGTGCCAGCAGTGGGACAGGGAGAAACTATGGCTACACCTTC	CASSGTGRNYGYTF
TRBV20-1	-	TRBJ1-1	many	TGCAGTGCCCCGACACACGACACTGAAGCTTTCTTT	CSAPTHDTEAFF
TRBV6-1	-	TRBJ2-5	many	TGTGCCAGCGCTCGCATTTTAGAGACCCAGTACTTC	CASARILETQYF
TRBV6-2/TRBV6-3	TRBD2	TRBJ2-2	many	TGTGCCAGCAGTCTTTCTTGGGGGACTAGCGGATGGGGTACCGGGGAGCTGTTTTTT	CASSLSWGTSGWGTGELFF
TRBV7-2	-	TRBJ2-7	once	TGTGCCAGCAGCTTAGGTCTAGCTGCCGACGAGCAGTACTTC	CASSLGLAADEQYF
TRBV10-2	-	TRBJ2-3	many	TGCGCCAGCACCGCCGGGACGCCAAGCACAGATACGCAGTATTTT	CASTAGTPSTDTQYF
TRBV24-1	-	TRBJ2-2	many	TGTGCCACCAGTGATTTTGGGGGAAACGGGGAGCTGTTTTTT	CATSDFGGNGELFF
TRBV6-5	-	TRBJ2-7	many	TGTGCCAGCAGTTACTCGATACCAGGGGAGGCCTACGAGCAGTACTTC	CASSYSIPGEAYEQYF
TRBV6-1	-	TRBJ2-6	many	TGTGCCAGCACCAGTGGTGGAGGCCTTGGGGCCAACGTCCTGACTTTC	CASTSGGGLGANVLTF
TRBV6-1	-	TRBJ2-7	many	TGTGCCAGCAGTGAATCAGGATTCTACGAGCAGTACTTC	CASSESGFYEQYF
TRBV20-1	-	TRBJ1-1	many	TGCAGTGCTGCACAGGCAAACACTGAAGCTTTCTTT	CSAAQANTEAFF
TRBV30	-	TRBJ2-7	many	TGTGCCTGGGGGGACCGATCCTACGAGCAGTACTTC	CAWGDRSYEQYF